These 29 T cell receptor beta chains originate from one sample sequenced in a study of blood T cell repertoires in COVID-19. The assay was immunoSEQ multiplex PCR, and TCRdb's table has in-frame clones only and misses some. The table records under 150,000 clones, 84% of them present only once. Sequencing was performed on peripheral blood. These receptors all come from a human donor in a cohort sampled during active COVID-19.

In this sample, this clone turned up once. This chain connects TRBV2 to TRBJ1-2; 8 bases map to TRBD1. Germline V CDR1 and CDR2: SNHLY, FYNNEI. Losses at the gene ends were 8 bases for V and 3 bases for J; bases not matched to a gene: 8. The length of the CDR3 is 14 residues. Here the CDR3 DNA reads TGTGCCAGCCACTTCGGACAGGGACACTATGGCTACACCTTC. This gives the protein CASHFGQGHYGYTF.

This chain uses TRBV7-9 with TRBJ2-7, with D possibly being TRBD2 (6 bases). Germline loops: CDR1 SEHNR, CDR2 FQNEAQ (reference sequence). V was shortened by 3 bases and J by 3 bases, with 21 bases between the two germline ends. The CDR3 has 17 residues. CDR3 loop: CASSFAPGPGGLYEQYF. In nucleotides, the CDR3 is TGTGCCAGCAGCTTCGCCCCGGGACCCGGAGGGCTCTACGAGCAGTACTTC.

The chain is built from TRBV30 and TRBJ1-2; a possible D gene is TRBD1 (6 bases). The CDR3 runs to 14 residues. Germline CDR1 and CDR2: GTSNPN and SVGIG (reference sequence). V shed 5 bases and J shed 7 bases, with 20 bases lying between them. The CDR3 region is CAWSPGGARIGYTF. CDR3 DNA sequence: TGTGCCTGGTCACCGGGGGGGGCGCGGATTGGCTACACCTTC.

This sequence joins TRBV5-1 and TRBJ2-5; no firm D call. Germline V lookup: CDR1 SGHRS, CDR2 YFSETQ. This CDR3 comprises 12 residues. V lost 4 bases to trimming and J lost 5 bases, with 9 bases between them. DNA of the CDR3: TGCGCCAGCAGCGGAACGCGGGAGACCCAGTACTTC. It specifies CASSGTRETQYF.

The genes are TRBV14 and TRBJ2-3, with 8 bases matching TRBD2. CDR3 length: 16 amino acids. Germline V gene sequence: CDR1 SGHDN, CDR2 FVKESK. J lost 2 bases, V lost 4 bases, and 8 bases had no gene match. The CDR3 region is CASSPLSSGATDTQYF. CDR3 nucleotide sequence: TGTGCCAGCAGCCCCCTTAGTAGCGGGGCCACAGATACGCAGTATTTT.

V and J are TRBV7-8 and TRBJ2-5, with unresolved D. This CDR3 comprises 12 residues. CDR1 SGHVS and CDR2 FQNEAQ come from the germline V gene. V lost 2 bases and J 5 bases, leaving 6 bases between the germline ends. CDR3 residues: CASSLQRETQYF. CDR3 bases: TGTGCCAGCAGCTTACAACGGGAGACCCAGTACTTC.

V gene TRBV4-1 combines with J gene TRBJ2-1; 10 nucleotides agree with TRBD1. In germline, CDR1 is MGHRA, CDR2 YSYEKL. J gave up 8 bases and V 4 bases, and 11 bases lay outside the gene matches. This CDR3 has 16 amino acids. CDR3 sequence (DNA): TGCGCCAGCAGCCTCCCCGGGGGACAGGGGCAGTATGAGCAGTTCTTC. It yields the protein CASSLPGGQGQYEQFF.

The CDR3 protein is CASSIVAGGNQPQHF. In DNA, the CDR3 is TGTGCCAGTAGTATAGTGGCAGGGGGTAATCAGCCCCAGCATTTT. The chain carries TRBV19 and TRBJ1-5; 7 bases agree with TRBD1. This CDR3 comprises 15 residues. V was clipped by 1 base and J by 4 bases; unmatched bases: 4. Germline-derived CDR1 and CDR2 are LNHDA and SQIVND (reference sequence).

The rearrangement joins TRBV19 to TRBJ1-2; 8 bases align to TRBD1. V gave up 5 bases and J gave up 0 bases; unmatched junction bases: 5. This CDR3 region has 15 residues. Germline V gene data show CDR1 as LNHDA and CDR2 as SQIVND (reference sequence). CDR3 in DNA: TGTGCCAGTAGTGACTTACAGGGGGCTAACTATGGCTACACCTTC. Its translation is CASSDLQGANYGYTF.

The rearrangement joins TRBV9 to TRBJ1-2; 8 bases are shared with TRBD1. CDR3 length equals 15 residues. Losses at the gene ends were 3 bases for V and 0 bases for J; bases not matched to a gene: 4. Germline CDR1 SGDLS, CDR2 YYNGEE. CDR3 in DNA: TGTGCCAGCAGCGCCACAGGGGGAGCTAACTATGGCTACACCTTC. Its translation is CASSATGGANYGYTF.

The chain couples TRBV19 to TRBJ1-3, with 8 nucleotides matching TRBD1. The V and J ends lost 9 bases and 0 bases, in that order; junction bases with no gene match: 10. Germline CDR1 and CDR2: LNHDA and SQIVND (reference sequence). The CDR3 spans 16 residues. Written as DNA, the CDR3 is TGTGCCAGCTTCGACAGGGGACGAGCCTCTGGAAACACCATATATTTT. It translates to CASFDRGRASGNTIYF.

The chain combines TRBV30 with TRBJ1-2; the D gene is possibly TRBD1 (5 bases). This CDR3 has 14 residues. Germline V gene sequence: CDR1 GTSNPN, CDR2 SVGIG (reference sequence). Trimming removed 8 bases at V and 5 bases at J, with 21 bases between. In DNA, the CDR3 is TGTGCCCAGGGCCCTATCGGCGGGGGGTATGGCTACACCTTC. Amino acid sequence: CAQGPIGGGYGYTF.

This chain links TRBV5-1 with TRBJ2-2; D gene unclear. V was cut by 0 bases and J by 2 bases, with 14 bases left in between. This CDR3 has 17 residues. Germline CDR1 is SGHRS and CDR2 is YFSETQ. The CDR3 coding sequence is TGCGCCAGCAGCTTGGCCTCCGGCAGGCGCAACACCGGGGAGCTGTTTTTT. This translates into CASSLASGRRNTGELFF. The full variable domain, its missing parts supplied by reference TRBV5-1 and TRBJ2-2, is KAGVTQTPRYLIKTRGQQVTLSCSPISGHRSVSWYQQTPGQGLQFLFEYFSETQRNKGNFPGRFSGRQFSNSRSEMNVSTLELGDSALYLCASSLASGRRNTGELFFGEGSRLTVL.

The chain combines TRBV11-3 with TRBJ1-1; 7 bases align to TRBD1. Germline V CDR1 and CDR2: SGHNT, YENEEA. After removal of 3 bases from V and 1 base from J, the junction contained 8 bases not matched to a gene. There are 16 residues in the CDR3. The CDR3 DNA follows: TGTGCCAGCAGCTTGGGGTCCGACAGGGCGAACACTGAAGCTTTCTTT. This gives the protein CASSLGSDRANTEAFF. The whole variable domain, remainder taken from reference TRBV11-3 and TRBJ1-1, is EAGVVQSPRYKIIEKKQPVAFWCNPISGHNTLYWYLQNLGQGPELLIRYENEEAVDDSQLPKDRFSAERLKGVDSTLKIQPAELGDSAVYLCASSLGSDRANTEAFFGQGTRLTVV.

The rearrangement uses TRBV7-2 and TRBJ2-3, with 9 bases matching TRBD2. CDR1 is SGHTA, CDR2 FQGNSA, per germline. The CDR3 covers 16 residues. The V gene end was trimmed by 5 bases and the J gene end by 1 base; junction bases not matched to a gene: 7. The CDR3 is CASSGRQRGGTDTQYF. In nucleotides, the CDR3 is TGTGCCAGCAGCGGACGTCAGCGGGGGGGCACAGATACGCAGTATTTT.

J is TRBJ2-7 and V is TRBV13; 11 positions match TRBD1. CDR3 size: 16 residues. The junction had 5 bases not matched to a gene; V was cut back by 3 bases and J by 1 base. Germline-derived CDR1 and CDR2 are PRHDT and FYEKMQ (reference sequence). This CDR3 reads CASSFTGQGASYEQYF. DNA for the CDR3: TGTGCCAGCAGCTTTACAGGACAGGGGGCTTCCTACGAGCAGTACTTC.

This clone occurred once. V and J are TRBV5-6 and TRBJ1-4; D might be TRBD1 (6 bases). Trimming took off 4 bases at V and 0 bases at J, with 10 bases between the two ends. The CDR3 is 15 amino acids. Germline loops: CDR1 SGHDT, CDR2 YYEEEE. As DNA, the CDR3 is TGTGCCAGCAGCCTCGGGGGGCCAACTAATGAAAAACTGTTTTTT. It specifies CASSLGGPTNEKLFF.

The rearrangement uses TRBV5-4 and TRBJ2-1; 10 bases agree with TRBD2. The CDR3 extends over 14 amino acids. Per germline, CDR1 SGHNT and CDR2 YYREEE (reference sequence). J was trimmed by 15 bases and V by 2 bases; bases with no gene match: 11. CDR3 amino acids: CASSLRAGGGRRFF. The CDR3 nucleotides read TGTGCCAGCAGCTTAAGAGCGGGGGGGGGCCGTAGGTTCTTC.

This clone occurred once. This chain links TRBV5-6 with TRBJ1-2; D is unclear. Trimming took 5 bases from V and 0 from J, leaving 5 bases between them. Germline V gene data show CDR1 as SGHDT and CDR2 as YYEEEE. The CDR3 spans 12 residues. The CDR3 DNA reads TGTGCCAGCAGACTTACTAACTATGGCTACACCTTC. Protein sequence: CASRLTNYGYTF. Filled out from reference TRBV5-6 and TRBJ1-2, the complete variable domain reads DAGVTQSPTHLIKTRGQQVTLRCSPKSGHDTVSWYQQALGQGPQFIFQYYEEEERQRGNFPDRFSGHQFPNYSSELNVNALLLGDSALYLCASRLTNYGYTFGSGTRLTVV.

The J gene is TRBJ1-4, the V gene TRBV19, with 7 positions matching TRBD1. J was trimmed by 4 bases and V by 5 bases; bases with no gene match: 4. CDR3 length: 14 residues. The germline gives CDR1 LNHDA, CDR2 SQIVND (reference sequence). The CDR3 region is CASSRDSYNEKLFF. The CDR3 DNA reads as TGTGCCAGTAGTCGGGACAGCTATAATGAAAAACTGTTTTTT.

The V gene is TRBV5-1, the J gene TRBJ2-3; 13 bases are a match to TRBD2. The CDR3 loop spans 16 amino acids. The V and J ends lost 4 bases and 6 bases, in that order; junction bases with no gene match: 8. Germline CDR1 SGHRS, CDR2 YFSETQ. The DNA of the CDR3 is TGCGCCAGCAGCCCTGGGGGACTAGCGGGGACTGATACGCAGTATTTT. Encoded protein: CASSPGGLAGTDTQYF.

This chain connects TRBV7-9 to TRBJ2-5, with 9 bases matching TRBD2. Germline CDR1 reads SEHNR; CDR2 reads FQNEAQ (reference sequence). J was trimmed by 5 bases and V by 5 bases; bases with no gene match: 9. This CDR3 is built from 15 residues. In DNA form, the CDR3 reads TGTGCCAGCAGCCGAGCGGGGGGCGCCATGGAGACCCAGTACTTC. It translates to CASSRAGGAMETQYF.

The sample holds one count of this clone. The CDR3 sequence: CAWSVGGTHNEKLFF. CDR3 coding DNA: TGTGCCTGGAGTGTAGGGGGAACTCATAATGAAAAACTGTTTTTT. This sequence joins TRBV30 and TRBJ1-4, with D possibly being TRBD1 (6 bases). The ends were cut back, 0 bases at V and 4 bases at J, with 12 bases in the middle. Germline assignment: CDR1 GTSNPN and CDR2 SVGIG (reference sequence). The CDR3 covers 15 residues.

The chain employs TRBV7-8 and TRBJ1-5; TRBD1 aligns across 9 bases. The V segment lost 10 bases and the J segment 2 bases; nucleotides outside the gene matches: 6. The CDR3 has 14 amino acids. Looked up from germline, CDR1 is SGHVS and CDR2 is FQNEAQ. This chain's CDR3 is CATMGQGGNQPQHF. As DNA, the CDR3 is TGTGCCACGATGGGACAGGGTGGCAATCAGCCCCAGCATTTT.

The CDR3 nucleotides are TGTGCCAGCAGCTTTCGACAGTCGTGGAGCTCCTACAATGAGCAGTTCTTC. Its protein product is CASSFRQSWSSYNEQFF. This chain connects TRBV11-2 to TRBJ2-1; D is possibly TRBD1 (5 bases). The germline V gene has CDR1 SGHAT and CDR2 FQNNGV. The V and J ends lost 3 bases and 0 bases respectively, with 15 bases between them. The CDR3 is made up of 17 amino acids.

The V call is TRBV11-2, the J call TRBJ2-1; no definite D call. Deletions cut 0 bases from V and 0 bases from J, with 6 bases between. This CDR3 has 15 residues. The germline V gene encodes CDR1 SGHAT and CDR2 FQNNGV. This CDR3 reads CASSLDAGSYNEQFF. CDR3 sequence (DNA): TGTGCCAGCAGCTTAGACGCAGGCTCCTACAATGAGCAGTTCTTC. Filled out from reference TRBV11-2 and TRBJ2-1, the complete variable domain reads EAGVAQSPRYKIIEKRQSVAFWCNPISGHATLYWYQQILGQGPKLLIQFQNNGVVDDSQLPKDRFSAERLKGVDSTLKIQPAKLEDSAVYLCASSLDAGSYNEQFFGPGTRLTVL.

This rearrangement joins TRBV12-3 or TRBV12-4 to TRBJ2-1; 7 bases are shared with TRBD2. This CDR3 is built from 11 residues. The V gene end was trimmed by 7 bases and the J gene end by 8 bases; junction bases not matched to a gene: 2. CDR3 DNA: TGTGCCAGCACACGGGGGGATGAGCAGTTCTTC. Translating it yields CASTRGDEQFF.

This chain's CDR3 is CASSLGQGSGYTF. The DNA of the CDR3 is TGTGCCAGCAGCTTGGGGCAGGGAAGTGGCTACACCTTC. The rearrangement links TRBV5-6 to TRBJ1-2, with D maybe TRBD1 (5 bases). There are 13 residues in the CDR3. The germline CDR1 and CDR2 sequences are SGHDT and YYEEEE. The V gene lost 0 bases and the J gene lost 7 bases, with 10 bases spanning the gap.

The J gene is TRBJ2-3, the V gene TRBV4-1, with 9 nucleotides matching TRBD2. Germline V gene lookup returns CDR1 MGHRA and CDR2 YSYEKL. The trim removed 0 bases at V and 3 bases at J, leaving 4 bases unmatched. The CDR3 has 16 residues. CDR3 loop: CASSQDLRGGTDTQYF. CDR3 DNA sequence: TGCGCCAGCAGCCAAGATTTGCGGGGGGGAACAGATACGCAGTATTTT.